This T cell receptor beta chain stems from a study of graft-versus-host responses after intestinal transplantation. The study, taken as a whole, reports: High graft-versus-host to host-versus-graft T cell clonal ratios marked allografts of patients with graft-donor macrochimerism.

The assay was immunoSEQ multiplex PCR, and TCRdb's table has in-frame clones only and misses some. The sample records under 65,000 clones, 94% being singletons. Germline lookup yields CDR1 SGHTA and CDR2 FQGTGA. There are 13 residues in the CDR3. Between the trimmed V and J ends, which lost 4 bases and 3 bases, there was a span of 6 bases. In the case of this clone: Its antigen remains unknown.

This TCR came from a human donor who was the organ donor for an intestinal transplant. This sequence joins TRBV7-3 and TRBJ2-2, with D perhaps matching TRBD1 (6 bases). Sequences were derived from unstimulated CD4+ T cells sorted from spleen or lymph node cells, sampled before transplant. The CDR3 nucleotides read TGTGCCAGCAGCTACAGGGACACCGGGGAGCTGTTTTTT. Amino acids: CASSYRDTGELFF.